These 11 T cell receptor beta chains share one sample of origin, sequenced in a study of blood T cells in healthy people across ages. Through a sample-barcoded 5' primer and a J-beta primer mix, a second PCR was run for roughly 7 to 11 cycles. From the 5' RACE reads, TCRdb called clonotypes with MiXCR, one entry per CDR3 protein. This sample carries more than 650,000 distinct CDR3 sequences, under 30% of them seen once, and the ten largest clones take 2.5% to 3.5%. The data also belong to a second study, concerning T cells of mothers and their children.

Specimen: blood. These receptors were obtained from a boy between 5 and 17 years old in good health.

This clonotype was observed at least ten times. This chain uses TRBV7-3 with TRBJ2-4; tentatively, D is TRBD2 (6 bases). The CDR3 loop spans 16 amino acids. CDR1 is SGHTA and CDR2 is FQGTGA in the germline V gene. Trimming removed 2 bases from V and 4 bases from J, with 15 bases in between. CDR3: CASSLGGGNTKNIQYF. The CDR3 coding sequence is TGTGCCAGCAGCTTAGGTGGGGGGAATACAAAAAACATTCAGTACTTC.

At least ten counts were recorded for this clonotype. The V call is TRBV7-3, the J call TRBJ2-3, with 8 bases identical to TRBD2. The germline CDR1 and CDR2 sequences are SGHTA and FQGTGA. This CDR3 is built from 16 residues. J lost 4 bases, V lost 5 bases, and 11 bases had no gene match. DNA for the CDR3: TGTGCCAGCAGCAAAGGGAGGAGCGGGGGCTCAGATACGCAGTATTTT. This codes for CASSKGRSGGSDTQYF. Combining the CDR3 with reference TRBV7-3 and TRBJ2-3 gives the whole variable domain GAGVSQTPSNKVTEKGKYVELRCDPISGHTALYWYRQSLGQGPEFLIYFQGTGAADDSGLPNDRFFAVRPEGSVSTLKIQRTERGDSAVYLCASSKGRSGGSDTQYFGPGTRLTVL.

V is TRBV6-4 and J is TRBJ2-4; D might be TRBD2 (6 bases). The CDR3 runs to 15 residues. V lost 6 bases and J 1 base, leaving 13 bases between the germline ends. The germline CDR1 and CDR2 sequences are MRHNA and SNTAGT. The CDR3 region has the DNA TGTGCCAGCAGGGAGGGCGGGGTCGCCAAAAACATTCAGTACTTC. This translates into CASREGGVAKNIQYF.

The chain recombines TRBV27 with TRBJ2-7; a weak D match, TRBD2 (5 bases). CDR3 length equals 13 residues. Trimming pared 3 bases from V and 7 bases from J, leaving 13 bases between. Germline CDR1 is MNHEY and CDR2 is SMNVEV (reference sequence). Written as DNA, the CDR3 is TGTGCCAGCAGTTTGAATCGGGGAGAGGAGCAGTACTTC. Amino acid sequence: CASSLNRGEEQYF.

A note on this clonotype: Possible read error: a much larger clone is one base away. The chain couples TRBV29-1 to TRBJ2-5; either TRBD1 or TRBD2 may supply D (5 bases each). CDR1 and CDR2 (germline): SQVTM, ANQGSEA. The CDR3 totals 12 residues. V lost 6 bases and J 11 bases, leaving 19 bases between the germline ends. CDR3 in amino acids: CSVGDGAYKQYF. The CDR3 region has the DNA TGCAGCGTGGGGGACGGAGCCTACAAGCAGTACTTC.

The chain carries TRBV7-2 and TRBJ1-2, with 10 bases that match TRBD1. Germline assignment: CDR1 SGHTA and CDR2 FQGNSA. V lost 3 bases, J lost 8 bases, and 9 bases stayed unmatched. This CDR3 has 15 amino acids. The CDR3 spells CASSLRPGQGRGYTF. The DNA for the CDR3 is TGTGCCAGCAGCTTGAGACCGGGACAGGGGAGGGGCTACACCTTC.

In its sample, this clonotype was seen many times. The genes are TRBV5-1 and TRBJ1-2; D possibly corresponds to TRBD1 (5 bases). This CDR3 has 15 residues. Trimming took 3 bases from V and 0 from J, leaving 12 bases between them. Germline V gives CDR1 SGHRS, CDR2 YFSETQ. CDR3 sequence reads: CASSWGTPANYGYTF. Here the CDR3 DNA reads TGCGCCAGCAGCTGGGGGACCCCAGCTAACTATGGCTACACCTTC.

This clonotype appeared a few times. One end of the junction varies from germline; a read error may be responsible. The chain uses TRBV6-5 and TRBJ2-5; 9 nucleotides align to TRBD1. This CDR3 has 13 amino acids. Germline V gene data show CDR1 as MNHEY and CDR2 as SVGAGI. The CDR3 sequence: CASSYSVRDREFF. CDR3 coding DNA: TGTGCCAGCAGTTACTCAGTTAGGGACAGGGAGTTCTTC.

This chain connects TRBV7-9 to TRBJ1-4; 7 bases agree with TRBD1. This CDR3 has 14 residues. Trimming took 4 bases from V and 4 from J; bases not matched to a gene: 3. The germline gives CDR1 SEHNR, CDR2 FQNEAQ (reference sequence). DNA for the CDR3: TGTGCCAGCAGCTCCAGGGGGATTAATGAAAAACTGTTTTTT. It translates to CASSSRGINEKLFF. The variable domain in full, completed from reference TRBV7-9 and TRBJ1-4, reads DTGVSQNPRHKITKRGQNVTFRCDPISEHNRLYWYRQTLGQGPEFLTYFQNEAQLEKSRLLSDRFSAERPKGSFSTLEIQRTEQGDSAMYLCASSSRGINEKLFFGSGTQLSVL.

The J gene is TRBJ1-2, the V gene TRBV6-4; 8 bases align to TRBD1. Germline V gene sequence: CDR1 MRHNA, CDR2 SNTAGT. J was trimmed by 7 bases and V by 1 base; bases with no gene match: 5. The CDR3 is 14 residues long. In nucleotides, the CDR3 is TGTGCCAGCAGTGACTGGCAGGGGGCTGGTGGCTACACCTTC. Protein sequence: CASSDWQGAGGYTF.

The rearrangement joins TRBV29-1 to TRBJ2-1, with D tentatively TRBD1 or TRBD2 (6 bases each). Germline CDR1 reads SQVTM; CDR2 reads ANQGSEA. The CDR3 spans 15 residues. Trimming took off 1 base at V and 0 bases at J, with 10 bases between the two ends. The CDR3 nucleotides are TGCAGCGTTGAAGGAGGGGGAGGCTCCTACAATGAGCAGTTCTTC. It yields the protein CSVEGGGGSYNEQFF.